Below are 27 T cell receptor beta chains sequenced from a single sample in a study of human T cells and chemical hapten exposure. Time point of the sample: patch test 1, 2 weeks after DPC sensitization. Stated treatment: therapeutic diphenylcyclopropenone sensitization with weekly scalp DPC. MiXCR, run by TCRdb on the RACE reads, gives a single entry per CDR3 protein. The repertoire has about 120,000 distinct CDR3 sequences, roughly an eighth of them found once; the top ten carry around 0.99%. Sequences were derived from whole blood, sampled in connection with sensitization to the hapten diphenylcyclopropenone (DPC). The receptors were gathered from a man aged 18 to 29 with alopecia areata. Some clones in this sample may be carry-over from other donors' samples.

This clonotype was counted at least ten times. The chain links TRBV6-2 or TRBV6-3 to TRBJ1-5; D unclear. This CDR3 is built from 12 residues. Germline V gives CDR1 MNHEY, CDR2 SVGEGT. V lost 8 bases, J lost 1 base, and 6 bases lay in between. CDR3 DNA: TGTGCCAGCGGACTGAGCAATCAGCCCCAGCATTTT. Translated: CASGLSNQPQHF.

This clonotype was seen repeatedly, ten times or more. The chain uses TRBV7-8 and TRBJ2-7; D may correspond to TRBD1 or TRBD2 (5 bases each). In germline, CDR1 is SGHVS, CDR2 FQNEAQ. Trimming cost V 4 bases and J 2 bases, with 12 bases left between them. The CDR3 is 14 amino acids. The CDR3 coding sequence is TGTGCCAGCAGCTGGGGGATGGGTACCTACGAGCAGTACTTC. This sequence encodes CASSWGMGTYEQYF.

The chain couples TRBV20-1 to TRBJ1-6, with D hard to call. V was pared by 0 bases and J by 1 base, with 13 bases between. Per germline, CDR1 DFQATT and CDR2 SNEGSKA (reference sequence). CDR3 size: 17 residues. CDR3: CSARDPNAVSYNSPLHF. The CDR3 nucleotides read TGCAGTGCTAGAGACCCCAATGCGGTTTCCTATAATTCACCCCTCCACTTT.

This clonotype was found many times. The CDR3, as DNA: TGTGCCAGCAGTTACTACGGGGGATCTGAAGCTTTCTTT. Its protein is CASSYYGGSEAFF. The chain has TRBV6-2 or TRBV6-3 and TRBJ1-1; D might be TRBD1 (5 bases). Trimming took 1 base from V and 6 from J, leaving 9 bases between them. CDR1 and CDR2 from the germline V gene are MNHEY and SVGEGT. CDR3 length: 13 amino acids.

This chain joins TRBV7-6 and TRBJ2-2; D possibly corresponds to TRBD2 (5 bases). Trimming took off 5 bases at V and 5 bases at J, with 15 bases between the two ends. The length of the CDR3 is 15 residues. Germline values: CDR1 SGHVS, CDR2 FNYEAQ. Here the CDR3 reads CASSQGGPWTGELFF. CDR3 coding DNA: TGTGCCAGCAGCCAAGGAGGCCCGTGGACCGGGGAGCTGTTTTTT.

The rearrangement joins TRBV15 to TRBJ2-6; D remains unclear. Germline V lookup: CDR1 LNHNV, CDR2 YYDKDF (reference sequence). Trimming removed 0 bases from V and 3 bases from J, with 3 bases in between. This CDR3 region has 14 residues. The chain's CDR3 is CATSRDRGANVLTF. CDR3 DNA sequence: TGTGCCACCAGCAGAGATCGTGGGGCCAACGTCCTGACTTTC.

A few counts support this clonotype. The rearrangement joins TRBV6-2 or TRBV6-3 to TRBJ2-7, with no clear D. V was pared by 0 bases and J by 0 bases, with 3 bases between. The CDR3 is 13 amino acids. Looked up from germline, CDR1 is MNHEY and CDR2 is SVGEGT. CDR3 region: CASSYSVSYEQYV. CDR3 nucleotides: TGTGCCAGCAGTTACTCAGTCTCCTACGAGCAGTACGTC.

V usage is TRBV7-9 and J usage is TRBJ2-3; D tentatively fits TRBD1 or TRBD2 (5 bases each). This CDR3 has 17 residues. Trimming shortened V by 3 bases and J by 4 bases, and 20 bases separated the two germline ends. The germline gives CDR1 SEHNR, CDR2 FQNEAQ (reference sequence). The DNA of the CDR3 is TGTGCCAGCAGCTTCGGAGGAATAACAGGAGGAGCAGATACGCAGTATTTT. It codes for CASSFGGITGGADTQYF.

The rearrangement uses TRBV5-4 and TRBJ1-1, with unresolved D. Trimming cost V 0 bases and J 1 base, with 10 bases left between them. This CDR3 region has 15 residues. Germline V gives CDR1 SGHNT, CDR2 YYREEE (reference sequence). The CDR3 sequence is CASSLDGNGNTEAFF. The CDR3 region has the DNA TGTGCCAGCAGCTTGGACGGGAACGGGAACACTGAAGCTTTCTTT.

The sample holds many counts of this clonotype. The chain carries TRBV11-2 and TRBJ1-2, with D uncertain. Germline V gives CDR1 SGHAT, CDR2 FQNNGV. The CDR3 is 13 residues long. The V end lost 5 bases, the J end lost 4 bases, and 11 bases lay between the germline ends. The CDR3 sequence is CASSAGDLYGYTF. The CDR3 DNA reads TGTGCCAGCAGCGCCGGGGATCTCTATGGCTACACCTTC.

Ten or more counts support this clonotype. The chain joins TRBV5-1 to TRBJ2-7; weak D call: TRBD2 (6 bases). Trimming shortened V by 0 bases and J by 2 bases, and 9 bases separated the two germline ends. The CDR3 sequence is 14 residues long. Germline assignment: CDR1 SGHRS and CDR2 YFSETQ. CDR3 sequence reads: CASSLEPGAYEQYV. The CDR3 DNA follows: TGCGCCAGCAGCTTGGAACCGGGGGCCTACGAGCAGTACGTC.

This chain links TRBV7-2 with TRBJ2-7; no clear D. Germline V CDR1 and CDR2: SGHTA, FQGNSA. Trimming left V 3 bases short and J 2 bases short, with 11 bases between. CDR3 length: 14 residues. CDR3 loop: CASSLLLGAYEQYF. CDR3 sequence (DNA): TGTGCCAGCAGCTTGCTGCTCGGAGCCTACGAGCAGTACTTC.

The CDR3 sequence: CAISELSGGRNEQFF. The CDR3 DNA follows: TGTGCCATCAGTGAGCTTAGCGGGGGGCGTAATGAGCAGTTCTTC. The rearrangement links TRBV10-3 to TRBJ2-1; 10 bases fit TRBD2. Trimming removed 2 bases from V and 7 bases from J; junction bases left unmatched: 5. The CDR3 covers 15 residues. CDR1 is ENHRY and CDR2 is SYGVKD in the germline V gene.

CDR3 region: CASSPWSTSGGRGNEQFF. Here the CDR3 DNA reads TGTGCCAGCAGCCCCTGGTCGACTAGCGGGGGACGAGGCAATGAGCAGTTCTTC. V gene TRBV7-9 combines with J gene TRBJ2-1, with 12 positions matching TRBD2. CDR3 length: 18 residues. Germline-derived CDR1 and CDR2 are SEHNR and FQNEAQ (reference sequence). V lost 5 bases, J lost 6 bases, and 14 bases stayed unmatched.

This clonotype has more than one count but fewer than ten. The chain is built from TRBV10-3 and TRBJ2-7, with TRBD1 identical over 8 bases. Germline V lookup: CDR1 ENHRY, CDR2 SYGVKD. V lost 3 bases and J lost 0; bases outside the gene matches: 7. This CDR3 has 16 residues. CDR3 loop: CAISERAGGASYEQYF. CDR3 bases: TGTGCCATCAGTGAACGGGCAGGGGGCGCCTCCTACGAGCAGTACTTC.

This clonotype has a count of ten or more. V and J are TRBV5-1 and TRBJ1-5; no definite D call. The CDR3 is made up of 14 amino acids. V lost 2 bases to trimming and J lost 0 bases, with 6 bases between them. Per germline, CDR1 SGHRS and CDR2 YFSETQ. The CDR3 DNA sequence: TGCGCCAGCAGCTTAGGCGGTAGCAATCAGCCCCAGCATTTT. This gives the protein CASSLGGSNQPQHF.

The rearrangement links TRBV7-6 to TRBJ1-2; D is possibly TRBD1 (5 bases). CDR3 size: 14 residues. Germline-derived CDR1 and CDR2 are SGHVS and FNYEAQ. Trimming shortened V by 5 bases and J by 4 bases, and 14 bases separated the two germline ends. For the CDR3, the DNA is TGTGCCAGCAGCCACGGGGACGGACTCTATGGCTACACCTTC. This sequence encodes CASSHGDGLYGYTF.

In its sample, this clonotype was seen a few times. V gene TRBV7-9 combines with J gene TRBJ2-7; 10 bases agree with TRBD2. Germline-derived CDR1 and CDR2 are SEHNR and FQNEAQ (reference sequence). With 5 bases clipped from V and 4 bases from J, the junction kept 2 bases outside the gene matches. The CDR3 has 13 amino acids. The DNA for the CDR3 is TGTGCCAGCAGCCCTAGCGGGGGTTACGAGCAGTACTTC. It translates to CASSPSGGYEQYF.

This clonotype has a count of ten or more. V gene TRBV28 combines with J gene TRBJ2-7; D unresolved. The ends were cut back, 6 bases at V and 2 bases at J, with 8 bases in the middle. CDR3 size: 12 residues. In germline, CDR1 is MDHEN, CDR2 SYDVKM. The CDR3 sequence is CASRAPPYEQYF. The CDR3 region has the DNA TGTGCCAGCAGGGCCCCCCCCTACGAGCAGTACTTC. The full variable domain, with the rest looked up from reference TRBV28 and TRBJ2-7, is DVKVTQSSRYLVKRTGEKVFLECVQDMDHENMFWYRQDPGLGLRLIYFSYDVKMKEKGDIPEGYSVSREKKERFSLILESASTNQTSMYLCASRAPPYEQYFGPGTRLTVT.

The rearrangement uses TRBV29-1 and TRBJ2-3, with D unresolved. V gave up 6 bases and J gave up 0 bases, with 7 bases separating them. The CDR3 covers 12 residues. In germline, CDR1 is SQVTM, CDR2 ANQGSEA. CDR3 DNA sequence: TGCAGCGTCTCCGTGAGCACAGATACGCAGTATTTT. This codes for CSVSVSTDTQYF.

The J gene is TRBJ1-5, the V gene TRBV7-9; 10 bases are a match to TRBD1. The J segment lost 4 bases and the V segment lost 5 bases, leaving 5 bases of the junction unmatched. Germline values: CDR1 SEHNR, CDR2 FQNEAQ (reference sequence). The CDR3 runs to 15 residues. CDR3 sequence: CASSTTGGRNQPQHF. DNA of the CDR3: TGTGCCAGCAGCACGACAGGGGGCCGGAATCAGCCCCAGCATTTT.

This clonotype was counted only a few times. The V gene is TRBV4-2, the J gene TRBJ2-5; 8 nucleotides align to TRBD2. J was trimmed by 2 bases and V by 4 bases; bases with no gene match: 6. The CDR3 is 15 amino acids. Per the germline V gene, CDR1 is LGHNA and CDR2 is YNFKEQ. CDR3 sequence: CASSRTSGLQETQYF. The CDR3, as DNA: TGTGCCAGCAGCCGAACTAGCGGACTACAAGAGACCCAGTACTTC.

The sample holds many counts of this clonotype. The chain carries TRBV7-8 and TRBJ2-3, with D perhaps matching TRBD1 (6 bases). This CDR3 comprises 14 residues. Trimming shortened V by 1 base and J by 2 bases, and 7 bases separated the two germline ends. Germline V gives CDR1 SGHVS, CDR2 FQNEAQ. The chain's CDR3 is CASSLDRATDTQYF. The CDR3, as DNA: TGTGCCAGCAGCTTAGACAGGGCCACAGATACGCAGTATTTT.

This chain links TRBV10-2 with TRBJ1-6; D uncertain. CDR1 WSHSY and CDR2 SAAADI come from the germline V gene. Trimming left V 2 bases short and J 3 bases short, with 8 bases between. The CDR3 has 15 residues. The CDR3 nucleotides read TGCGCCAGCAGTGAGGCCGGGGTCTATAATTCACCCCTCCACTTT. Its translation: CASSEAGVYNSPLHF.

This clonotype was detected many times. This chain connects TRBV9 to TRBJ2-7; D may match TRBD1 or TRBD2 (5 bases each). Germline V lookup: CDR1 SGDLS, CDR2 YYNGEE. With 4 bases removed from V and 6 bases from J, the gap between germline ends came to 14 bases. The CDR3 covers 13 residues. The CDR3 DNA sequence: TGTGCCAGCAGCCTCACACAGAGGGGCGAGCAGTACGTC. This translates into CASSLTQRGEQYV.

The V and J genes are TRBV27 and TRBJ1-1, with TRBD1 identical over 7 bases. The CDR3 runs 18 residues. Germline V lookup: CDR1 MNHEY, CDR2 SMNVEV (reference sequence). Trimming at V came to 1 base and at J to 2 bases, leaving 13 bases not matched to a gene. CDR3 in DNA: TGTGCCAGCAGTTTATTCTCCGACAGGGCGGGAGCTAACACTGAAGCTTTCTTT. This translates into CASSLFSDRAGANTEAFF.

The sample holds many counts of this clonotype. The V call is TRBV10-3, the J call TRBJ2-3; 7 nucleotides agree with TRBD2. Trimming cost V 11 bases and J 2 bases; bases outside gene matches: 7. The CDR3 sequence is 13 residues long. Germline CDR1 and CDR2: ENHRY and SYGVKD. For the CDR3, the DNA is TGTGCCGCCGGCGGGGGAACCACAGATACGCAGTATTTT. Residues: CAAGGGTTDTQYF.